The source of this T cell receptor beta chain is a study of T cell responses to AZD1222 COVID-19 vaccine. General study results and limits: Donors in the cohort were predominantly white British and more often female, and clonal diversity was possibly underestimated. Compared with day 0, the breadth and depth of the Spike-specific TCR repertoire rose significantly after two doses of AZD1222. No day 14 peak samples; only post-peak repertoires were characterized.

Sequencing was performed with immunoSEQ multiplex PCR; in TCRdb, only in-frame clones are kept and a portion is missing. The sample includes 140,000 to 150,000 clones, about 90% of them seen just once. About this clone itself: Its antigen is still unknown.

Doses given second, at about 4 or about 12 weeks, were pooled. Germline V gene sequence: CDR1 SGHTA, CDR2 FQGNSA. Trimming left V 5 bases short and J 8 bases short, with 18 bases between. The CDR3 is 14 amino acids. The receptor was derived from an adult who received the AZD1222 COVID-19 vaccine. This sample comprised peripheral blood, obtained 28 days after the second AZD1222 dose. The V and J genes are TRBV7-2 and TRBJ1-2, with TRBD1 as a possible D gene (5 bases). The CDR3 bases are TGTGCCAGCAGCACGAATTGGGCAGGGCTCGGCTACACCTTC. Its translation is CASSTNWAGLGYTF.